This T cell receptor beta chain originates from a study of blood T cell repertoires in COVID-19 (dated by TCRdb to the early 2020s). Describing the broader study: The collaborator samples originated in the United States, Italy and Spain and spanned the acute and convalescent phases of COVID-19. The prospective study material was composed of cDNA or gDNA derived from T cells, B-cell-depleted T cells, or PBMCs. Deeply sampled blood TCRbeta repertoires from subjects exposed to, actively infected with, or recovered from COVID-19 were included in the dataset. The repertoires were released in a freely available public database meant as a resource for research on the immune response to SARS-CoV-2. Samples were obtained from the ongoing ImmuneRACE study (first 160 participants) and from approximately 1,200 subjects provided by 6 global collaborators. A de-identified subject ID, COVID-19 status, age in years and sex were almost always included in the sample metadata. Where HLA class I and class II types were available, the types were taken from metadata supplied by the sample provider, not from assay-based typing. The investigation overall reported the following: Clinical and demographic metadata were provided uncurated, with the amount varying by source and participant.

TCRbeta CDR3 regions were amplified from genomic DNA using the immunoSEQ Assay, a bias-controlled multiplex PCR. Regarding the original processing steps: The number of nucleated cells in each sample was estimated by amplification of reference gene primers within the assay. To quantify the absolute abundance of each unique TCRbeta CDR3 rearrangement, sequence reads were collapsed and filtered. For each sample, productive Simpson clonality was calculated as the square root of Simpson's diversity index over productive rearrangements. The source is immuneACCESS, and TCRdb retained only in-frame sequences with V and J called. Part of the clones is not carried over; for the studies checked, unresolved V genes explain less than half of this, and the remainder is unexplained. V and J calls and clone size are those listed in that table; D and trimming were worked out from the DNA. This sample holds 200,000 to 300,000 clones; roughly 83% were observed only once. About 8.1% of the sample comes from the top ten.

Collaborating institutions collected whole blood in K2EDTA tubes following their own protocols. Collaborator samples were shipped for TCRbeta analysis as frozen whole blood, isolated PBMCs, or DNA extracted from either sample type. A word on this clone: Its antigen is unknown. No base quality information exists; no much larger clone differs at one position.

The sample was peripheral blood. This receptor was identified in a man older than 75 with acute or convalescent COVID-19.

The encoded CDR3 is CASSPGGGGYEQYF. The base sequence is TGCGCCAGCAGCCCCGGCGGCGGGGGCTACGAGCAGTACTTC. The V and J segments used are TRBV5-1 and TRBJ2-7, with 7 central nucleotides matching TRBD2. The CDR3, from cysteine to phenylalanine, totals 14 residues. The entry retains the CDR3 DNA only, 42 bases that are in frame from base 1. In the germline V gene, CDR1 corresponds to SGHRS and CDR2 to YFSETQ. At the junction V is shortened by 4 bases and J by 3 bases; bases outside the gene matches: 7.